The 23 T cell receptor beta chains in this list originate from one sample, sequenced in a study of T cell responses to AZD1222 COVID-19 vaccine. Here immunoSEQ multiplex PCR was the method, and the copy in TCRdb shows in-frame clones only, minus some. Found here are approximately 150,000 clones, under 95% of them singletons; the top ten hold 1.3% to 1.5%. Source: peripheral blood, taken on day 0 of AZD1222 vaccination. The receptors derive from an adult in good health.

The chain employs TRBV4-1 and TRBJ1-3; tentative D call: TRBD1 (5 bases). V was shortened by 2 bases and J by 4 bases, with 12 bases between the two germline ends. The CDR3 has 15 amino acids. Germline V lookup: CDR1 MGHRA, CDR2 YSYEKL. DNA for the CDR3: TGCGCCAGCAGCCAACAGGGAACCTCGGGAAACACCATATATTTT. Translated, it gives CASSQQGTSGNTIYF.

The CDR3 DNA sequence: TGTGCCAGCAGCTTAGCGCTAGCGGGAGTTACAGATACGCAGTATTTT. Residues: CASSLALAGVTDTQYF. V is TRBV7-8 and J is TRBJ2-3; 10 bases fit TRBD2. Germline V CDR1 and CDR2: SGHVS, FQNEAQ. The CDR3 sequence is 16 residues long. V was clipped by 0 bases and J by 3 bases; unmatched bases: 3. Together with reference TRBV7-8 and TRBJ2-3, the CDR3 gives the full variable domain: GAGVSQSPRYKVAKRGQDVALRCDPISGHVSLFWYQQALGQGPEFLTYFQNEAQLDKSGLPSDRFFAERPEGSVSTLKIQRTQQEDSAVYLCASSLALAGVTDTQYFGPGTRLTVL.

This clone is a singleton in its sample. The gene calls are TRBV5-1 and TRBJ2-3; 8 nucleotides agree with TRBD2. J was trimmed by 0 bases and V by 4 bases; bases with no gene match: 4. There are 15 residues in the CDR3. CDR1 SGHRS and CDR2 YFSETQ come from the germline V gene. The CDR3 DNA reads TGCGCCAGCAGCCCTGAGCGGGGGAGCACAGATACGCAGTATTTT. It specifies CASSPERGSTDTQYF.

The CDR3 loop reads CASSYAREGWDTEAFF. The DNA for the CDR3 is TGTGCCAGCAGTTACGCCCGTGAGGGTTGGGACACTGAAGCTTTCTTT. This chain connects TRBV6-6 to TRBJ1-1, with unresolved D. The CDR3 loop spans 16 amino acids. V shed 2 bases and J shed 3 bases, with 16 bases lying between them. Per germline, CDR1 MNHNY and CDR2 SVGAGI (reference sequence).

V gene TRBV9 combines with J gene TRBJ2-7, with 10 nucleotides matching TRBD1. The CDR3 spans 14 residues. CDR1 is SGDLS and CDR2 is YYNGEE in the germline V gene. V dropped 0 bases and J dropped 3; count of bases not matched to a gene: 0. The CDR3 loop reads CASSVGDRGYEQYF. CDR3 DNA: TGTGCCAGCAGCGTAGGGGACAGGGGCTACGAGCAGTACTTC. Based on the CDR3 plus reference TRBV9 and TRBJ2-7, the full variable domain is DSGVTQTPKHLITATGQRVTLRCSPRSGDLSVYWYQQSLDQGLQFLIQYYNGEERAKGNILERFSAQQFPDLHSELNLSSLELGDSALYFCASSVGDRGYEQYFGPGTRLTVT.

The chain has TRBV5-1 and TRBJ2-7; perhaps D is TRBD1 or TRBD2 (5 bases each). The ends were cut back, 7 bases at V and 3 bases at J, with 11 bases in the middle. Per the germline V gene, CDR1 is SGHRS and CDR2 is YFSETQ. The length of the CDR3 is 12 residues. The CDR3 nucleotides read TGCGCCAGCGAGGGGCCCATCTACGAGCAGTACTTC. This translates into CASEGPIYEQYF.

With respect to this clone: The sample holds other DNA sequences that translate to the same CDR3. The genes are TRBV12-3 or TRBV12-4 and TRBJ2-1; D gene ambiguous. Trimming cost V 2 bases and J 6 bases, with 2 bases left between them. CDR3 length: 11 amino acids. CDR3 DNA: TGTGCCAGCAGTTTAAGCAATGAGCAGTTCTTC. This sequence encodes CASSLSNEQFF.

The V and J genes are TRBV27 and TRBJ1-5, with D unresolved. Trimming took off 6 bases at V and 0 bases at J, with 15 bases between the two ends. Looked up from germline, CDR1 is MNHEY and CDR2 is SMNVEV (reference sequence). The CDR3 consists of 16 residues. CDR3 sequence reads: CASRPGRGFSNQPQHF. CDR3 sequence (DNA): TGTGCCAGCAGACCGGGCCGGGGATTTAGCAATCAGCCCCAGCATTTT.

The chain uses TRBV3-1 (or the pseudogene TRBV3-2) and TRBJ2-6, with TRBD1 identical over 8 bases. The CDR3 length is 17 residues. Germline V gives CDR1 LGHDT, CDR2 YNNKEL (reference sequence). The trim removed 4 bases at V and 0 bases at J, leaving 5 bases unmatched. The CDR3 reads CASSPQGAFSGANVLTF. CDR3 nucleotide sequence: TGTGCCAGCAGCCCCCAGGGGGCGTTCTCTGGGGCCAACGTCCTGACTTTC.

This chain joins TRBV2 and TRBJ1-1; maybe TRBD1 (6 bases). The CDR3 has 14 amino acids. CDR1 is SNHLY and CDR2 is FYNNEI in the germline V gene. V lost 1 base to trimming and J lost 3 bases, with 9 bases between them. The CDR3: CASSEVSGDTEAFF. The DNA for the CDR3 is TGTGCCAGCAGTGAAGTTTCAGGGGACACTGAAGCTTTCTTT.

This sequence joins TRBV27 and TRBJ1-5; D is possibly TRBD1 (5 bases). The CDR3 is 14 residues long. Trimming shortened V by 5 bases and J by 4 bases, and 12 bases separated the two germline ends. The V gene's germline CDR1 is MNHEY and CDR2 SMNVEV (reference sequence). The DNA of the CDR3 is TGTGCCAGCAGTCCAGGGTCGACTAATCAGCCCCAGCATTTT. Translation: CASSPGSTNQPQHF.

The J gene is TRBJ2-7, the V gene TRBV7-9, with 9 bases identical to TRBD2. Trimming removed 4 bases from V and 4 bases from J; junction bases left unmatched: 8. The CDR3 extends over 15 amino acids. The germline V gene has CDR1 SEHNR and CDR2 FQNEAQ (reference sequence). In nucleotides, the CDR3 is TGTGCCAGCAGCTCTCCGGGGACTAGCAGATACGAGCAGTACTTC. Amino acids: CASSSPGTSRYEQYF.

The V gene is TRBV6-5, the J gene TRBJ1-1; D remains ambiguous. Germline-derived CDR1 and CDR2 are MNHEY and SVGAGI. With 3 bases removed from V and 5 bases from J, the gap between germline ends came to 7 bases. The CDR3 has 12 residues. CDR3 amino acids: CASSYAGTEAFF. The CDR3 region has the DNA TGTGCCAGCAGTTATGCGGGGACTGAAGCTTTCTTT.

The rearrangement links TRBV7-2 to TRBJ1-2; D gene ambiguous. CDR3 size: 11 residues. Trimming shortened V by 0 bases and J by 8 bases, and 4 bases separated the two germline ends. Germline V gene data show CDR1 as SGHTA and CDR2 as FQGNSA. The CDR3: CASSLAQGYTF. DNA of the CDR3: TGTGCCAGCAGCTTAGCTCAGGGCTACACCTTC.

The V and J genes are TRBV9 and TRBJ1-2; possibly TRBD1 for D (5 bases). Per the germline V gene, CDR1 is SGDLS and CDR2 is YYNGEE. CDR3 length: 16 amino acids. The V gene lost 3 bases and the J gene lost 4 bases, with 19 bases spanning the gap. CDR3 amino acids: CASSDGTPTPAYGYTF. The CDR3 coding sequence is TGTGCCAGCAGCGACGGGACTCCAACCCCCGCCTATGGCTACACCTTC.

The chain employs TRBV6-5 and TRBJ2-7, with a tentative D call TRBD1 (6 bases). CDR1 and CDR2 from the germline V gene are MNHEY and SVGAGI. This CDR3 region has 11 residues. Deletions cut 6 bases from V and 4 bases from J, with 7 bases between. The CDR3 protein is CASRTGYEQYF. The CDR3 region has the DNA TGTGCCAGCAGAACAGGGTACGAGCAGTACTTC.

This chain connects TRBV28 to TRBJ2-2, with unresolved D. CDR1 MDHEN and CDR2 SYDVKM come from the germline V gene. V lost 6 bases and J lost 4, with 9 bases in between. The CDR3 contains 13 residues. The CDR3 reads CASRQSTTGELFF. CDR3 DNA sequence: TGTGCCAGCAGGCAAAGTACCACCGGGGAGCTGTTTTTT. The entire variable domain, with the rest obtained from reference TRBV28 and TRBJ2-2, is as follows: DVKVTQSSRYLVKRTGEKVFLECVQDMDHENMFWYRQDPGLGLRLIYFSYDVKMKEKGDIPEGYSVSREKKERFSLILESASTNQTSMYLCASRQSTTGELFFGEGSRLTVL.

V is TRBV12-3 or TRBV12-4 and J is TRBJ1-2; TRBD1 is a possible D gene (6 bases). V was pared by 3 bases and J by 5 bases, with 10 bases between. CDR3 length equals 13 residues. The CDR3 region has the DNA TGTGCCAGCAGTTTGGGGGGCGCGTATGGCTACACCTTC. Translation gives CASSLGGAYGYTF.

The chain recombines TRBV19 with TRBJ1-1; no firm D call. The CDR3 covers 12 residues. Germline CDR1 reads LNHDA; CDR2 reads SQIVND (reference sequence). The V end was cut by 3 bases, the J end by 2 bases, with 4 bases between. CDR3 sequence: CASSMANTEAFF. DNA for the CDR3: TGTGCCAGTAGTATGGCCAACACTGAAGCTTTCTTT.

The rearrangement uses TRBV29-1 and TRBJ2-1, with D possibly matching TRBD1 (6 bases). The germline gives CDR1 SQVTM, CDR2 ANQGSEA. CDR3 length: 14 residues. Trimming removed 4 bases at V and 2 bases at J, with 12 bases between. Here the CDR3 DNA reads TGCAGCGTTGCTAGGGGGACGGCCTACAATGAGCAGTTCTTC. Its protein is CSVARGTAYNEQFF.

The chain couples TRBV5-1 to TRBJ2-1; no clear D. Germline V gene lookup returns CDR1 SGHRS and CDR2 YFSETQ. V gave up 5 bases and J gave up 1 base, with 10 bases separating them. This CDR3 spans 14 amino acids. The chain's CDR3 is CASRPALSYNEQFF. The CDR3, as DNA: TGCGCCAGCAGACCCGCTCTTTCCTACAATGAGCAGTTCTTC.

CDR3 loop: CASSDQGYEQYF. As DNA, the CDR3 is TGTGCCAGCAGTGACCAGGGGTACGAGCAGTACTTC. The chain employs TRBV27 and TRBJ2-7; maybe TRBD1 (6 bases). The germline V gene encodes CDR1 MNHEY and CDR2 SMNVEV (reference sequence). The CDR3 is 12 residues long. Trimming took off 5 bases at V and 4 bases at J, with 9 bases between the two ends.

The V gene is TRBV27, the J gene TRBJ2-2; TRBD1 aligns across 10 bases. Germline values: CDR1 MNHEY, CDR2 SMNVEV (reference sequence). Trimming at V came to 4 bases and at J to 4 bases, leaving 3 bases not matched to a gene. This CDR3 comprises 15 residues. This chain's CDR3 is CASSSGQGPTGELFF. CDR3 sequence (DNA): TGTGCCAGCAGTTCGGGACAGGGGCCCACCGGGGAGCTGTTTTTT.